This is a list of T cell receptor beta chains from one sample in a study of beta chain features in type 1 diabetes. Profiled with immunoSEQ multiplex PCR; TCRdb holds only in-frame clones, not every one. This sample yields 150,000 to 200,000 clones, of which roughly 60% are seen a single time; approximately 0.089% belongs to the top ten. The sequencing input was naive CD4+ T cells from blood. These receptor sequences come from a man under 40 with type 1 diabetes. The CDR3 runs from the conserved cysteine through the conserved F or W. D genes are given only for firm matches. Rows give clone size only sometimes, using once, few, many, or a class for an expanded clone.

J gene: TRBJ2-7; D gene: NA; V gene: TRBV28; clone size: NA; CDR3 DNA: TGTGCCAGCAGTGGCACGGGGGTTGGGCCTTACGAGCAGTACTTC; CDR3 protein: CASSGTGVGPYEQYF
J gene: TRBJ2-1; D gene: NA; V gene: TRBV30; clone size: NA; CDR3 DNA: TGTGCCTGGAGTCCCCAGGCCGGGGCTGAGCAGTTCTTC; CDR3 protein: CAWSPQAGAEQFF
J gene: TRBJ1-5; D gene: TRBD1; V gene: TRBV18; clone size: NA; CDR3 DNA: TGTGCCAGCTCACCACCCGGACAGGGCAATCAGCCCCAGCATTTT; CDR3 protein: CASSPPGQGNQPQHF
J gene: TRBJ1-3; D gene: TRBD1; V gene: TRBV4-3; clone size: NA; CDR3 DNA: TGCGCCAGCAGCCAATATCGGGACAGCTCTGGAAACACCATATATTTT; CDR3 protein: CASSQYRDSSGNTIYF
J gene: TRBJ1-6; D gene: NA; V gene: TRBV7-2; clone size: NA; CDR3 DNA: TGTGCCAGCAGCGTATCCCTGAATTCACCCCTCCACTTT; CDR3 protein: CASSVSLNSPLHF
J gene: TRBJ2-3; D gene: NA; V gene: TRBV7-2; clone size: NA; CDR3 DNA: TGTGCCAGCAGCTTGCAGGGAAGCACAGATACGCAGTATTTT; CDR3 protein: CASSLQGSTDTQYF
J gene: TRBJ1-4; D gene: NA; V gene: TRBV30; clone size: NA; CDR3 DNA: TGTGCCTGGAGTGTAGTTGGCGAAAAACTGTTTTTT; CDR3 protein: CAWSVVGEKLFF
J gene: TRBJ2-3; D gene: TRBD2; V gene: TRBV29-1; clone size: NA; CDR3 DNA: TGCAGCGTAGGCTATAGCGGGGGGCGATCTTACACAGATACGCAGTATTTT; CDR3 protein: CSVGYSGGRSYTDTQYF
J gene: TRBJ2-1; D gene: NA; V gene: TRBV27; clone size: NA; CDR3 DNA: TGTGCCAGCAGTTTTAAGACAGTTCCACTCTCCTACAATGAGCAGTTCTTC; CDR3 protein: CASSFKTVPLSYNEQFF
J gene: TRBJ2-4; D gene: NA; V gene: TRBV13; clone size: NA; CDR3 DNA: TGTGCCAGCAGCTTAAGGTTAAATCCTTTGGGGAAAAACATTCAGTACTTC; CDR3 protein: CASSLRLNPLGKNIQYF
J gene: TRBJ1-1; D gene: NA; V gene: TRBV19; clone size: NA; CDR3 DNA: TGTGCCAGTAGTTCCGACTATGCGAACACTGAAGCTTTCTTT; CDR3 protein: CASSSDYANTEAFF
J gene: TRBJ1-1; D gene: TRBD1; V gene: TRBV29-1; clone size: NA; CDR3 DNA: TGCAGAGGCGGAATGGACAGGGCGAACACTGAAGCTTTCTTT; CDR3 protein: CRGGMDRANTEAFF
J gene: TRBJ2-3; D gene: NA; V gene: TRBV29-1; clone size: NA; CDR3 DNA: TGCAGCGTTCACCCGGGAGCCCGGGGAGATACGCAGTATTTT; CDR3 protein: CSVHPGARGDTQYF
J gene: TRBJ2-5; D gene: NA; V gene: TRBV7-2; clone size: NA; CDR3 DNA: TGTGCCAGCAGCCTCCAGAAGGGCAGGCCCGAGACCCAGTACTTC; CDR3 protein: CASSLQKGRPETQYF
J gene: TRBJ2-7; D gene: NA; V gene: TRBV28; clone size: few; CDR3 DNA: TGTGCCAGCAGCGACCCCCGGGACTGGCCTGCCTCCGAGCAGTACTTC; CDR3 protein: CASSDPRDWPASEQYF
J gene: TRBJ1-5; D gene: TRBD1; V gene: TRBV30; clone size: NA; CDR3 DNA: TGTGCCTTTGACAGGGGTGGCAATCAGCCCCAGCATTTT; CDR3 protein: CAFDRGGNQPQHF
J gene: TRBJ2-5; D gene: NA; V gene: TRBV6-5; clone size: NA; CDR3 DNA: TGTGCCAGCAGTTACTCCCCGACGCCACAGCAAGAGACCCAGTACTTC; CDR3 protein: CASSYSPTPQQETQYF
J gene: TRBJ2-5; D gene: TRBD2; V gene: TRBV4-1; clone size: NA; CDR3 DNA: TGCGCCAGCAGCCAAGAAGCCGCGGGGGGACTCCGCAAAGAGACCCAGTACTTC; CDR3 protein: CASSQEAAGGLRKETQYF
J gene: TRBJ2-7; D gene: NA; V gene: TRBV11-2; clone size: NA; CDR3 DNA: TGTGCCAGCAGCTTAAGACTCCTCTCCTACGAGCAGTACTTC; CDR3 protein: CASSLRLLSYEQYF
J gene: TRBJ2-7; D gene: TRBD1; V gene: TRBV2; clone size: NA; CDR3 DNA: TGTGCCAGCAGTGAAGAAAGGGTCAGGGGGCACGAGCAGTACTTC; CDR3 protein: CASSEERVRGHEQYF
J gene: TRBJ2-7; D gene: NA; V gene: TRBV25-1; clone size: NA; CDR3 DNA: TGTGCCAGCAGTGGGGACTACGAGCAGTACTTC; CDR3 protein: CASSGDYEQYF
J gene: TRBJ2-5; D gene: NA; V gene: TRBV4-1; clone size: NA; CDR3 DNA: TGCGCCAGCAGCCCGTACGGGGTGGGAGAGACCCAGTACTTC; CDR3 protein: CASSPYGVGETQYF
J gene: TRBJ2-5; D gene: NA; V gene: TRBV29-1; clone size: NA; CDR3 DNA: TGCAGCGTTTCGACAGCCCAAGAGACCCAGTACTTC; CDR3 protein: CSVSTAQETQYF
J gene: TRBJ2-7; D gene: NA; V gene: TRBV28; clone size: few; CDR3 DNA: TGTGCCAGCAGTTTAACGGCCTACGAGCAGTACTTC; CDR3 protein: CASSLTAYEQYF
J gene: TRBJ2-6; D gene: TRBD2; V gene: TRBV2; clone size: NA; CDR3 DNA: TGTGCCAGCCAGCGGGACTCTGGGGCCAACGTCCTGACTTTC; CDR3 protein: CASQRDSGANVLTF
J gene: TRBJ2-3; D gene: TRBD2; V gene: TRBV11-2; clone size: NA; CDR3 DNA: TGTGCCAGCAGCCCTAGCGGGGGTACTAGCACAGATACGCAGTATTTT; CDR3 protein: CASSPSGGTSTDTQYF
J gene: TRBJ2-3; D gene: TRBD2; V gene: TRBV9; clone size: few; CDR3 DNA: TGTGCCAGCAGCGTAGGTACTAGCGGAGGTACGCAGTATTTT; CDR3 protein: CASSVGTSGGTQYF